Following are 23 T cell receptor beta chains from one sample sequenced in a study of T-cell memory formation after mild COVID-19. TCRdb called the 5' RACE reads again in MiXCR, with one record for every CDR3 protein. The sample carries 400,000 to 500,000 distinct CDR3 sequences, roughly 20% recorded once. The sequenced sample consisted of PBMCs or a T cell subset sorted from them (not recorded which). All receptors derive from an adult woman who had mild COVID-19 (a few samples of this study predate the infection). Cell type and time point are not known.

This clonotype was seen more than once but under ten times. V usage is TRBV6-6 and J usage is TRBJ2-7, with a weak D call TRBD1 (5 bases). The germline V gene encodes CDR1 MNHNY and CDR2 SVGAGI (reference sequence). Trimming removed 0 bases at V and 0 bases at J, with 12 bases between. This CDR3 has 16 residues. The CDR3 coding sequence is TGTGCCAGCAGTTACTCGGCCCGGACAAACTCCTACGAGCAGTACTTC. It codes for CASSYSARTNSYEQYF.

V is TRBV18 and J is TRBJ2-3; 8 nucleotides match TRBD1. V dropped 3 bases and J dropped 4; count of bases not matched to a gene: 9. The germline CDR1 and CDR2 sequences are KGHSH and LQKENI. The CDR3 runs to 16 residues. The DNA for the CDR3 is TGTGCCAGCTCACCCCTCGCCCAGGGGGCTGCAGATACGCAGTATTTT. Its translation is CASSPLAQGAADTQYF.

CDR3: CASSNRQGYEQYF. The CDR3 DNA sequence: TGTGCCAGCAGCAACCGACAGGGGTACGAGCAGTACTTC. This chain joins TRBV5-6 and TRBJ2-7; 8 positions agree with TRBD1. The CDR3 is 13 amino acids. Germline trimming cut 4 bases from V and 4 bases from J; bases unmatched to any gene: 4. Germline CDR1 and CDR2: SGHDT and YYEEEE.

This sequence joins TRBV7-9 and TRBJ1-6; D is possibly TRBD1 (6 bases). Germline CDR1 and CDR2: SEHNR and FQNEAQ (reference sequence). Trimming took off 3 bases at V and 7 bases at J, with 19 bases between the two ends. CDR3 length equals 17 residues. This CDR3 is CASSFRLEARGNSPLHF. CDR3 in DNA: TGTGCCAGCAGCTTCCGTTTGGAGGCCAGGGGAAATTCACCCCTCCACTTT.

CDR3 in amino acids: CASSQEPGGGRGQYF. CDR3 in DNA: TGTGCCAGCAGCCAAGAACCGGGGGGGGGCCGGGGGCAGTACTTC. The rearrangement links TRBV4-2 to TRBJ2-7, with 8 bases matching TRBD2. The CDR3 is made up of 15 amino acids. CDR1 and CDR2 from the germline V gene are LGHNA and YNFKEQ. Unmatched junction bases numbered 10, after V lost 0 bases and J lost 9 bases.

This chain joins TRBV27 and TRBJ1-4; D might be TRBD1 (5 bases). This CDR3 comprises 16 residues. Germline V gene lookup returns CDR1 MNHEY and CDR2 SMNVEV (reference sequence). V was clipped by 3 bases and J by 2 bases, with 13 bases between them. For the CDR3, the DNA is TGTGCCAGCAGTTTCGGGGGGTCGAATACTAATGAAAAACTGTTTTTT. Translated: CASSFGGSNTNEKLFF.

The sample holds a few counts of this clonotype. The CDR3 DNA reads TGCAGCGTAATCAGAGTTAGTAACTATGGCTACACCTTC. Amino acid sequence: CSVIRVSNYGYTF. The V and J genes are TRBV29-1 and TRBJ1-2, with D uncertain. CDR1 is SQVTM and CDR2 is ANQGSEA in the germline V gene. The CDR3 is 13 residues long. The V and J ends lost 6 bases and 1 base respectively, with 12 bases between them. Filled out from reference TRBV29-1 and TRBJ1-2, the complete variable domain reads SAVISQKPSRDICQRGTSLTIQCQVDSQVTMMFWYRQQPGQSLTLIATANQGSEATYESGFVIDKFPISRPNLTFSTLTVSNMSPEDSSIYLCSVIRVSNYGYTFGSGTRLTVV.

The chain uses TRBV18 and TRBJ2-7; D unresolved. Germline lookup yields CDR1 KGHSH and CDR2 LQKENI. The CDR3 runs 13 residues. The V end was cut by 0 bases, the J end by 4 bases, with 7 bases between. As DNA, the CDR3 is TGTGCCAGCTCACCACCGAATGAATACGAGCAGTACTTC. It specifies CASSPPNEYEQYF.

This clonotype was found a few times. CDR3 in amino acids: CSTQQTIYEQYF. The CDR3 DNA reads as TGCAGTACCCAGCAAACAATCTACGAGCAGTACTTC. This chain uses TRBV20-1 with TRBJ2-7, with no clear D. The V end lost 8 bases, the J end lost 3 bases, and 14 bases lay between the germline ends. This CDR3 spans 12 amino acids. Germline CDR1 reads DFQATT; CDR2 reads SNEGSKA (reference sequence).

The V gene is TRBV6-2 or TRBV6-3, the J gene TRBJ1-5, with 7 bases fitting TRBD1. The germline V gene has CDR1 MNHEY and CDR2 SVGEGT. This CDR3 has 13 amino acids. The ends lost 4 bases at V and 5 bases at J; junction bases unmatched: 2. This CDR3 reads CASSSDRYQPQHF. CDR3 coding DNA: TGTGCCAGCAGTTCGGACAGGTATCAGCCCCAGCATTTT.

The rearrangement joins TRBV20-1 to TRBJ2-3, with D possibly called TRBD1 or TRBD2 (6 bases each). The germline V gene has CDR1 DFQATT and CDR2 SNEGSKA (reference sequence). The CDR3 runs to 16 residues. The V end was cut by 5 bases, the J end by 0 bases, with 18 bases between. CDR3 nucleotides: TGCAGTGCTTTTTTTGGGGGGCACATAAGCACAGATACGCAGTATTTT. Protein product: CSAFFGGHISTDTQYF.

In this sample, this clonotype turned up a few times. CDR3 nucleotide sequence: TGTGCCACCAGCTTTAAGACCACAGATACGCAGTATTTT. Translated, it gives CATSFKTTDTQYF. J is TRBJ2-3 and V is TRBV15, with D unresolved. Trimming shortened V by 5 bases and J by 2 bases, and 8 bases separated the two germline ends. CDR3 length equals 13 residues. Per the germline V gene, CDR1 is LNHNV and CDR2 is YYDKDF (reference sequence).

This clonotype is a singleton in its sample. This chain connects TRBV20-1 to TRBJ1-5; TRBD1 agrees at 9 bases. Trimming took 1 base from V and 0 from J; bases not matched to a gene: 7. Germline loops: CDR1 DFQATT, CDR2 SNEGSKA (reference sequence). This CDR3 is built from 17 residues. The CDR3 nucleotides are TGCAGTGCTAGAGGGACAGGGGCCCGTTATAGCAATCAGCCCCAGCATTTT. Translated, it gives CSARGTGARYSNQPQHF.

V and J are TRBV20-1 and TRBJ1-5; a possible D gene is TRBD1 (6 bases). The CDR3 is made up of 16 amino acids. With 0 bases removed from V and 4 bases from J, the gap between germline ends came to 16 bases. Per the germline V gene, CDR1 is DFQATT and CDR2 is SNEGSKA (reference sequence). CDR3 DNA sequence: TGCAGTGCTAGAGATAGTAATACAGGGCTTAATCAGCCCCAGCATTTT. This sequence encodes CSARDSNTGLNQPQHF.

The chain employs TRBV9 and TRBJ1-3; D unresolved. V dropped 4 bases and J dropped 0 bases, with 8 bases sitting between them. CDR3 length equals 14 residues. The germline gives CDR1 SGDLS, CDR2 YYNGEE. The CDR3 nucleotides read TGTGCCAGCAGCCCGGCCGCCTCTGGAAACACCATATATTTT. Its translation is CASSPAASGNTIYF.

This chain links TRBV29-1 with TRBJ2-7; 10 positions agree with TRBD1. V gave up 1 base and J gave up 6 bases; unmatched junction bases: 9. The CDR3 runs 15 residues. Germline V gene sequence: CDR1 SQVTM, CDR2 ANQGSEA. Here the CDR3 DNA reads TGCAGCGTTGAAGGTTTGTTGGACAGGGGGGTCGAGCAGTACTTC. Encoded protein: CSVEGLLDRGVEQYF.

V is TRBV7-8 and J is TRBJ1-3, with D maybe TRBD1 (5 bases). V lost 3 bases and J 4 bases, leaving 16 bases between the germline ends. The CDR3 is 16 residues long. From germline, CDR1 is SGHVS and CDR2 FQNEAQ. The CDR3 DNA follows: TGTGCCAGCAGCTTCGCTTCCGGGACGCCCGGAAACACCATATATTTT. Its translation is CASSFASGTPGNTIYF.

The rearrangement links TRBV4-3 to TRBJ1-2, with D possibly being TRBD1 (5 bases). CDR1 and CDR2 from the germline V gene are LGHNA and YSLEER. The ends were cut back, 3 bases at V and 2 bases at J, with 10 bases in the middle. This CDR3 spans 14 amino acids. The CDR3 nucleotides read TGCGCCAGCAGCCATGCCCAGGGAAACTATGGCTACACCTTC. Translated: CASSHAQGNYGYTF.

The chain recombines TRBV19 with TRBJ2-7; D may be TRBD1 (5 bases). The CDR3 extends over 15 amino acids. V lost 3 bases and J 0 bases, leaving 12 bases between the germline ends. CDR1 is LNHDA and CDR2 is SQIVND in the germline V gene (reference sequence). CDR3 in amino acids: CASSMIQASSYEQYF. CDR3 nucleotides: TGTGCCAGTAGTATGATACAGGCTAGCTCCTACGAGCAGTACTTC.

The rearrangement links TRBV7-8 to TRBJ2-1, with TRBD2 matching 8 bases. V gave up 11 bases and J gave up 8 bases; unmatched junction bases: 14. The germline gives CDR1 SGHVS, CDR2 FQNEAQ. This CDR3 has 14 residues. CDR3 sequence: CASTTPGGVHEQFF. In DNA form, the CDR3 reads TGTGCCTCCACAACCCCGGGGGGGGTCCATGAGCAGTTCTTC.

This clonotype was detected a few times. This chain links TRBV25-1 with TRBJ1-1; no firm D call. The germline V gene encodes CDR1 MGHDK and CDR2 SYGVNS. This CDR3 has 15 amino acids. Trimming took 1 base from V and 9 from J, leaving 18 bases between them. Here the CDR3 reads CASSEWQETGIKAFF. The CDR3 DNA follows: TGTGCCAGCAGTGAATGGCAGGAGACCGGGATCAAAGCTTTCTTT.

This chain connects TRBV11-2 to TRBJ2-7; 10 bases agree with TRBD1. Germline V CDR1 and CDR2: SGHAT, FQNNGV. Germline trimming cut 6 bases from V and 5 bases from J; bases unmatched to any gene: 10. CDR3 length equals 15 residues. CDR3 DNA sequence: TGTGCCAGCAGGGAAACGGGGACAGGGGCCCACGAGCAGTACTTC. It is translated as CASRETGTGAHEQYF.

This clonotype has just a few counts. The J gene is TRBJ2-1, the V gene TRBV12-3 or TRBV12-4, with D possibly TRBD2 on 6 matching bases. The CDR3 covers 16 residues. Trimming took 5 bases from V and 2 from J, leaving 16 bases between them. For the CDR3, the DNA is TGTGCCAGCAGTCCGACTAGGCCGGTTGCCTACAATGAGCAGTTCTTC. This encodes CASSPTRPVAYNEQFF.